One and the same sample provided the 28 T cell receptor beta chains below, sequenced in a study of control samples from healthy donors and cancer patients. Some clones are missing from TCRdb's copy, which holds only in-frame ones; the method was immunoSEQ multiplex PCR. The sample includes some 78,000 clones, roughly 89% of them seen just once. The material sequenced was blood. The receptors shown here come from an older woman in good health.

This sequence joins TRBV6-1 and TRBJ1-2; tentatively, D is TRBD1 (5 bases). The germline V and J ends were trimmed by 10 bases and 0 bases, with 15 bases remaining between them. There are 14 residues in the CDR3. Germline V CDR1 and CDR2: MNHNS, SASEGT. CDR3 nucleotides: TGTGCCACCGAAGACAGAACCTCTAACTATGGCTACACCTTC. Encoded protein: CATEDRTSNYGYTF.

This chain uses TRBV3-1 (or the pseudogene TRBV3-2) with TRBJ1-6; D may be TRBD1 (5 bases). With 6 bases removed from V and 7 bases from J, the gap between germline ends came to 13 bases. The CDR3 has 14 residues. CDR1 and CDR2 from the germline V gene are LGHDT and YNNKEL (reference sequence). The CDR3 DNA reads as TGTGCCAGCAGTCGGGGGTGGGGCAATTCACCCCTCCACTTT. As protein: CASSRGWGNSPLHF.

This chain links TRBV30 with TRBJ1-2; D unresolved. V dropped 1 base and J dropped 8 bases, with 8 bases sitting between them. The germline gives CDR1 GTSNPN, CDR2 SVGIG (reference sequence). This CDR3 spans 11 amino acids. For the CDR3, the DNA is TGTGCCTGGAGTGGCGTGATGGGCTACACCTTC. It yields the protein CAWSGVMGYTF.

The chain combines TRBV9 with TRBJ1-4; D perhaps matches TRBD1 (5 bases). Trimming shortened V by 0 bases and J by 8 bases, and 14 bases separated the two germline ends. CDR3 length equals 15 residues. The germline V gene has CDR1 SGDLS and CDR2 YYNGEE. For the CDR3, the DNA is TGTGCCAGCAGCGTAGGACAGCTCAATGGAGAAAAACTGTTTTTT. Residues: CASSVGQLNGEKLFF.

This clone appeared a few times. This chain joins TRBV7-2 and TRBJ1-2; 7 bases line up with TRBD1. This CDR3 region has 14 residues. V was pared by 3 bases and J by 2 bases, with 3 bases of the junction left unmatched. Per germline, CDR1 SGHTA and CDR2 FQGNSA. The DNA for the CDR3 is TGTGCCAGCAGCTTCCGGGACAGAAACTATGGCTACACCTTC. Translated, it gives CASSFRDRNYGYTF.

CDR3 bases: TGTGCCAGCAGTTACTCGGGGACTAGCGCGAGCGGGCAGTACTTC. It encodes CASSYSGTSASGQYF. The chain has TRBV6-6 and TRBJ2-7, with 10 nucleotides matching TRBD2. This CDR3 spans 15 amino acids. The ends lost 0 bases at V and 9 bases at J; junction bases unmatched: 8. CDR1 is MNHNY and CDR2 is SVGAGI in the germline V gene (reference sequence).

This chain uses TRBV5-1 with TRBJ1-6, with a tentative D call TRBD1 (6 bases). The germline V gene has CDR1 SGHRS and CDR2 YFSETQ. V was trimmed by 4 bases and J by 6 bases, leaving 17 bases between them. The CDR3 contains 16 residues. As DNA, the CDR3 is TGCGCCAGCAGCCCTCAGGGGCTGGGGGGTAATTCACCCCTCCACTTT. It translates to CASSPQGLGGNSPLHF.

J is TRBJ1-2 and V is TRBV19; D might be TRBD1 (6 bases). Between the trimmed V and J ends, which lost 5 bases and 0 bases, there was a span of 19 bases. The CDR3 contains 17 residues. CDR1 is LNHDA, CDR2 SQIVND, per germline (reference sequence). In DNA, the CDR3 is TGTGCCAGTAGTGGATTACGGTGGACAGCAGCTAACTATGGCTACACCTTC. Residues: CASSGLRWTAANYGYTF.

The chain links TRBV4-2 to TRBJ1-3; TRBD1 might be the D (5 bases). Trimming pared 0 bases from V and 3 bases from J, leaving 15 bases between. Germline assignment: CDR1 LGHNA and CDR2 YNFKEQ. The CDR3 is 17 residues long. The CDR3 DNA follows: TGTGCCAGCAGCCAAGAATGGGCAGGGAAGAATGGAAACACCATATATTTT. The encoded protein is CASSQEWAGKNGNTIYF.

This sequence joins TRBV18 and TRBJ2-7; the D gene is possibly TRBD1 (5 bases). In germline, CDR1 is KGHSH, CDR2 LQKENI. V lost 3 bases to trimming and J lost 5 bases, with 11 bases between them. CDR3 length: 13 amino acids. For the CDR3, the DNA is TGTGCCAGCTCACCGGGCAGGGCCAACGAGCAGTACTTC. Its translation: CASSPGRANEQYF.

J is TRBJ1-1 and V is TRBV5-1; D not certain. The V gene's germline CDR1 is SGHRS and CDR2 YFSETQ. The CDR3 extends over 13 amino acids. Trimming left V 4 bases short and J 1 base short, with 8 bases between. CDR3 sequence reads: CASSGERNTEAFF. CDR3 DNA: TGCGCCAGCAGCGGAGAGAGGAACACTGAAGCTTTCTTT.

The rearrangement links TRBV5-6 to TRBJ2-2; 8 bases fit TRBD1. Looked up from germline, CDR1 is SGHDT and CDR2 is YYEEEE. V gave up 2 bases and J gave up 6 bases; unmatched junction bases: 6. This CDR3 has 15 residues. The CDR3 coding sequence is TGTGCCAGCAGCTTAGGCAGGGGGCAGGCCGGGGAGCTGTTTTTT. Translation gives CASSLGRGQAGELFF.

The chain carries TRBV6-4 and TRBJ2-1, with 10 positions matching TRBD2. The CDR3 spans 15 residues. Germline CDR1 is MRHNA and CDR2 is SNTAGT. V was pared by 0 bases and J by 10 bases, with 6 bases of the junction left unmatched. CDR3: CASSDSAGGVDEQFF. The CDR3 nucleotides read TGTGCCAGCAGTGACTCAGCGGGGGGGGTGGACGAGCAGTTCTTC.

The rearrangement joins TRBV5-8 to TRBJ2-7; a possible D gene is TRBD2 (7 bases). The CDR3 contains 15 residues. CDR1 SGHTS and CDR2 YDEGEE come from the germline V gene. Trimming took 2 bases from V and 2 from J, leaving 14 bases between them. In nucleotides, the CDR3 is TGTGCCAGCAGCTTAGGGGGGGCTAACGCCTACGAGCAGTACTTC. Translated, it gives CASSLGGANAYEQYF.

The chain has TRBV5-6 and TRBJ2-5; 7 bases are a match to TRBD1. The CDR3 sequence is 13 residues long. The V and J ends lost 3 bases and 5 bases, in that order; junction bases with no gene match: 4. Germline V gene lookup returns CDR1 SGHDT and CDR2 YYEEEE. The CDR3 bases are TGTGCCAGCAGCTCACAGGGGTTGGAGACCCAGTACTTC. It translates to CASSSQGLETQYF.

The chain joins TRBV5-1 to TRBJ2-1, with D uncertain. CDR1 SGHRS and CDR2 YFSETQ come from the germline V gene. The germline V and J ends were trimmed by 0 bases and 5 bases, with 3 bases remaining between them. This CDR3 comprises 12 residues. The chain's CDR3 is CASSLVNNEQFF. The CDR3 DNA is TGCGCCAGCAGCTTGGTTAACAATGAGCAGTTCTTC.

For the CDR3, the DNA is TGCAGCGTTGAACGTAACTCAGGGCTAGCGGGTGACAATGAGCAGTTCTTC. Translation gives CSVERNSGLAGDNEQFF. The gene calls are TRBV29-1 and TRBJ2-1; TRBD2 matches at 8 bases. Germline V CDR1 and CDR2: SQVTM, ANQGSEA. Trimming cost V 2 bases and J 5 bases; bases outside gene matches: 14. CDR3 length: 17 amino acids.

The chain joins TRBV15 to TRBJ2-7; 10 bases fit TRBD2. The CDR3 totals 18 residues. The V gene end was trimmed by 1 base and the J gene end by 5 bases; junction bases not matched to a gene: 14. Germline lookup yields CDR1 LNHNV and CDR2 YYDKDF (reference sequence). CDR3 sequence: CATSRVSSIASGRHEQYF. CDR3 nucleotide sequence: TGTGCCACCAGCAGAGTGTCAAGTATTGCTAGCGGGAGACACGAGCAGTACTTC. The full variable domain, completed using reference TRBV15 and TRBJ2-7, is DAMVIQNPRYQVTQFGKPVTLSCSQTLNHNVMYWYQQKSSQAPKLLFHYYDKDFNNEADTPDNFQSRRPNTSFCFLDIRSPGLGDTAMYLCATSRVSSIASGRHEQYFGPGTRLTVT.

In DNA form, the CDR3 reads TGTGCCAGCAGTGACTGGTTATTCTCCCCTAGCTCTGGAAACACCATATATTTT. It specifies CASSDWLFSPSSGNTIYF. The chain carries TRBV2 and TRBJ1-3; D is unresolved. The CDR3 contains 18 residues. Germline V gene lookup returns CDR1 SNHLY and CDR2 FYNNEI. Deletions cut 3 bases from V and 0 bases from J, with 18 bases between.

The chain uses TRBV6-1 and TRBJ1-4; no definite D call. Germline V lookup: CDR1 MNHNS, CDR2 SASEGT. The CDR3 runs 18 residues. Trimming removed 2 bases from V and 0 bases from J, with 16 bases in between. The CDR3 is CASSEFPRTPATNEKLFF. CDR3 sequence (DNA): TGTGCCAGCAGTGAATTCCCCAGAACGCCCGCAACTAATGAAAAACTGTTTTTT.

The rearrangement joins TRBV18 to TRBJ2-2; 11 bases are a match to TRBD2. Looked up from germline, CDR1 is KGHSH and CDR2 is LQKENI. After removal of 3 bases from V and 1 base from J, the junction contained 1 base not matched to a gene. This CDR3 contains 16 residues. The CDR3: CASSPGLAENTGELFF. The CDR3 DNA reads as TGTGCCAGCTCACCGGGACTAGCGGAGAACACCGGGGAGCTGTTTTTT.

The V call is TRBV18, the J call TRBJ1-4; D might be TRBD1 (5 bases). V was pared by 3 bases and J by 8 bases, with 13 bases between. In germline, CDR1 is KGHSH, CDR2 LQKENI. The CDR3 sequence is 14 residues long. CDR3: CASSPTGLREKLFF. CDR3 DNA: TGTGCCAGCTCACCTACGGGGCTAAGGGAAAAACTGTTTTTT.

The sample holds one count of this clone. The genes are TRBV19 and TRBJ1-1; D is possibly TRBD1 (5 bases). The germline V and J ends were trimmed by 6 bases and 5 bases, with 10 bases remaining between them. The CDR3 spans 12 residues. Per germline, CDR1 LNHDA and CDR2 SQIVND (reference sequence). The CDR3 coding sequence is TGTGCCAGTAGAGGGGAGGGGACTGAAGCTTTCTTT. Translated: CASRGEGTEAFF. The full variable domain, in which reference TRBV19 and TRBJ1-1 provide the parts outside the CDR3, is DGGITQSPKYLFRKEGQNVTLSCEQNLNHDAMYWYRQDPGQGLRLIYYSQIVNDFQKGDIAEGYSVSREKKESFPLTVTSAQKNPTAFYLCASRGEGTEAFFGQGTRLTVV.

This clone has more than one count but fewer than ten. The rearrangement uses TRBV9 and TRBJ2-1; D remains unclear. Germline lookup yields CDR1 SGDLS and CDR2 YYNGEE. V shed 0 bases and J shed 8 bases, with 12 bases lying between them. The CDR3 consists of 14 residues. The CDR3 region is CASSVGSPRDEQFF. CDR3 coding DNA: TGTGCCAGCAGCGTAGGTAGCCCTAGGGATGAGCAGTTCTTC.

Comment on this clone: Other DNA sequences within the sample encode an identical CDR3. The chain has TRBV28 and TRBJ1-5; the D gene is possibly TRBD1 (5 bases). The CDR3 totals 15 residues. The germline V and J ends were trimmed by 1 base and 4 bases, with 11 bases remaining between them. Germline V CDR1 and CDR2: MDHEN, SYDVKM. The chain's CDR3 is CASSLSDSLNQPQHF. CDR3 sequence (DNA): TGTGCCAGCAGTTTATCTGACAGCTTGAATCAGCCCCAGCATTTT.

The J gene is TRBJ1-1, the V gene TRBV12-2; the DNA was not used to check the table's D call, TRBD1. TRBV12-2 is designated a pseudogene. The CDR3 extends over 13 amino acids. CDR3 protein: CASRRDILTEAFF. DNA for the CDR3: TGTGCAAGTCGCCGGGACATTCTCACTGAAGCTTTCTTT.

The gene calls are TRBV5-1 and TRBJ1-2, with unresolved D. The CDR3 runs 15 residues. The V and J ends lost 1 base and 0 bases respectively, with 10 bases between them. Germline CDR1 SGHRS, CDR2 YFSETQ. The CDR3 spells CASSLSRGANYGYTF. CDR3 nucleotide sequence: TGCGCCAGCAGCTTGTCTCGGGGTGCTAACTATGGCTACACCTTC.

The chain uses TRBV6-6 and TRBJ2-1; 8 bases fit TRBD1. In germline, CDR1 is MNHNY, CDR2 SVGAGI (reference sequence). This CDR3 is built from 12 residues. Trimming removed 6 bases from V and 9 bases from J; junction bases left unmatched: 4. CDR3 in amino acids: CASSQQGGEQFF. In DNA form, the CDR3 reads TGTGCCAGCAGCCAACAGGGGGGTGAGCAGTTCTTC.